These 29 T cell receptor beta chains were all obtained from the same sample, sequenced in a study of cytomegalovirus exposure and HLA in healthy donors. Both 60 Vbeta primers and 13 Jbeta primers went into the PCR. This table comes from immunoSEQ multiplex PCR, and its TCRdb copy is limited to in-frame clones, with some not included. The repertoire has roughly 110,000 clones, about 70% of them found once; the top ten carry under 8%. The sample consisted of PBMCs. Receptor source: a woman in her forties or fifties in good health and CMV-seropositive.

In DNA, the CDR3 is TGTGCCACCAGCCCACAGGGGGCAACTAATGAAAAACTGTTTTTT. This translates into CATSPQGATNEKLFF. The rearrangement joins TRBV15 to TRBJ1-4, with 8 bases fitting TRBD1. J lost 0 bases, V lost 5 bases, and 2 bases had no gene match. Germline V gene data show CDR1 as LNHNV and CDR2 as YYDKDF (reference sequence). This CDR3 is 15 amino acids long.

The gene calls are TRBV15 and TRBJ2-7; 8 bases align to TRBD1. Losses at the gene ends were 5 bases for V and 4 bases for J; bases not matched to a gene: 10. The CDR3 is 15 amino acids. Germline CDR1 LNHNV, CDR2 YYDKDF (reference sequence). Here the CDR3 reads CATSGKLRGPYEQYF. The CDR3 DNA reads as TGTGCCACCAGCGGGAAGCTCAGGGGGCCTTACGAGCAGTACTTC. Looking up the rest from reference TRBV15 and TRBJ2-7 gives the full variable domain: DAMVIQNPRYQVTQFGKPVTLSCSQTLNHNVMYWYQQKSSQAPKLLFHYYDKDFNNEADTPDNFQSRRPNTSFCFLDIRSPGLGDTAMYLCATSGKLRGPYEQYFGPGTRLTVT.

The chain links TRBV7-2 to TRBJ2-1; 9 bases are a match to TRBD1. V gave up 5 bases and J gave up 7 bases; unmatched junction bases: 9. The CDR3 spans 15 residues. The germline gives CDR1 SGHTA, CDR2 FQGNSA. This CDR3 is CASSTSGQGGNEQFF. For the CDR3, the DNA is TGTGCCAGCAGCACTTCGGGACAGGGTGGGAATGAGCAGTTCTTC.

The sample holds a few counts of this clone. This sequence joins TRBV6-1 and TRBJ2-1; 8 bases fit TRBD1. Unmatched junction bases numbered 7, after V lost 8 bases and J lost 13 bases. CDR1 and CDR2 from the germline V gene are MNHNS and SASEGT. This CDR3 spans 11 amino acids. In DNA, the CDR3 is TGTGCCAGCGGGACAGGCCGGCCCCAGTTCTTC. Protein sequence: CASGTGRPQFF.

This clone was observed a few times. The chain combines TRBV2 with TRBJ1-1, with 8 bases lining up with TRBD1. Unmatched junction bases numbered 7, after V lost 6 bases and J lost 7 bases. Germline loops: CDR1 SNHLY, CDR2 FYNNEI. This CDR3 spans 13 amino acids. CDR3 in DNA: TGTGCCAGCAGGGAACAGGGGGGAGGTGAAGCTTTCTTT. It translates to CASREQGGGEAFF.

The V and J genes are TRBV10-3 and TRBJ2-5; possibly TRBD1 for D (6 bases). Trimming took off 6 bases at V and 2 bases at J, with 13 bases between the two ends. The CDR3 runs 14 residues. Germline V gene data show CDR1 as ENHRY and CDR2 as SYGVKD. This chain's CDR3 is CAISLQGGQETQYF. For the CDR3, the DNA is TGTGCCATCAGCCTACAAGGGGGTCAAGAGACCCAGTACTTC.

The chain couples TRBV5-1 to TRBJ1-4, with TRBD1 identical over 11 bases. Germline V gene lookup returns CDR1 SGHRS and CDR2 YFSETQ. J gave up 3 bases and V 3 bases, and 10 bases lay outside the gene matches. The CDR3 spans 18 residues. CDR3 DNA sequence: TGCGCCAGCAGCTCGACCGGGACAGGGGGGTTCGCTAATGAAAAACTGTTTTTT. Its protein product is CASSSTGTGGFANEKLFF.

The V gene is TRBV6-1, the J gene TRBJ1-1; D gene uncertain. CDR1 is MNHNS, CDR2 SASEGT, per germline. The V and J ends lost 4 bases and 3 bases respectively, with 9 bases between them. There are 13 residues in the CDR3. Here the CDR3 reads CASSAKADTEAFF. CDR3 nucleotides: TGTGCCAGCAGTGCGAAGGCGGACACTGAAGCTTTCTTT.

Details on this clone: Compared with germline, one end of the junction differs, possibly owing to a read error. This chain uses TRBV7-7 with TRBJ2-5; D gene ambiguous. Germline lookup yields CDR1 SSHAT and CDR2 FNYEAQ (reference sequence). The CDR3 consists of 13 residues. This chain's CDR3 is CASSAQHGDQQYF. The CDR3, as DNA: TGTGCTAGCAGCGCCCAACACGGAGACCAGCAGTACTTC.

The chain carries TRBV9 and TRBJ1-4; D remains ambiguous. CDR1 is SGDLS, CDR2 YYNGEE, per germline. The CDR3 is made up of 13 amino acids. V dropped 4 bases and J dropped 10 bases, with 14 bases sitting between them. CDR3 in amino acids: CASSPDPEGKLFF. For the CDR3, the DNA is TGTGCCAGCAGCCCCGACCCCGAGGGAAAACTGTTTTTT.

In its sample, this clone was seen once. The CDR3 sequence: CASSLRTGGWDSTEAFF. CDR3 nucleotide sequence: TGTGCCAGCAGCTTGAGGACAGGGGGCTGGGACAGCACTGAAGCTTTCTTT. V usage is TRBV5-8 and J usage is TRBJ1-1; 11 bases map to TRBD1. Germline CDR1 is SGHTS and CDR2 is YDEGEE. This CDR3 comprises 17 residues. Trimming at V came to 1 base and at J to 4 bases, leaving 9 bases not matched to a gene. Combining the CDR3 with reference TRBV5-8 and TRBJ1-1 gives the whole variable domain EAGVTQSPTHLIKTRGQQATLRCSPISGHTSVYWYQQALGLGLQFLLWYDEGEERNRGNFPPRFSGRQFPNYSSELNVNALELEDSALYLCASSLRTGGWDSTEAFFGQGTRLTVV.

CDR3 coding DNA: TGTGCCAGCAGATCTCAGGGCGGGGGGACATCCTACGAGCAGTACTTC. It encodes CASRSQGGGTSYEQYF. V is TRBV6-6 and J is TRBJ2-7, with 8 bases identical to TRBD2. Germline CDR1 and CDR2: MNHNY and SVGAGI (reference sequence). The J segment lost 1 base and the V segment lost 6 bases, leaving 11 bases of the junction unmatched. The CDR3 is 16 amino acids.

This clone was seen a single time. The chain has TRBV4-1 and TRBJ2-3, with D unclear. CDR1 is MGHRA and CDR2 is YSYEKL in the germline V gene. The V gene lost 1 base and the J gene lost 5 bases, with 13 bases spanning the gap. This CDR3 contains 15 residues. The CDR3 bases are TGCGCCAGCAGCCAAGGAATCTCCGCGGTAGATACGCAGTATTTT. Its translation: CASSQGISAVDTQYF.

The chain uses TRBV5-1 and TRBJ2-5; TRBD2 aligns across 7 bases. V lost 4 bases to trimming and J lost 2 bases; unmatched junction nucleotides: 11. There are 16 residues in the CDR3. From germline, CDR1 is SGHRS and CDR2 YFSETQ. DNA of the CDR3: TGCGCCAGCAGCCCCGGACACGCCGGGGGGCAAGAGACCCAGTACTTC. Encoded protein: CASSPGHAGGQETQYF.

This clone has at least ten counts. This clone may be a read error of a much larger clone one base away. The chain combines TRBV7-2 with TRBJ2-1; D uncertain. The CDR3 has 8 residues. The germline CDR1 and CDR2 sequences are SGHTA and FQGNSA. V lost 7 bases, J lost 14 bases, and 6 bases lay in between. The CDR3 here is CASTSKFF. The CDR3 nucleotides are TGTGCCAGCACATCAAAGTTCTTC.

As DNA, the CDR3 is TGTGCCAGCAGCTCACAGCACTGGGACAGGCTCAATCCTAACTATGGCTACACCTTC. It codes for CASSSQHWDRLNPNYGYTF. J is TRBJ1-2 and V is TRBV5-4; 8 nucleotides align to TRBD1. Trimming cost V 3 bases and J 0 bases; bases outside gene matches: 16. CDR3 length: 19 amino acids. CDR1 and CDR2 (germline): SGHNT, YYREEE (reference sequence).

The V call is TRBV15, the J call TRBJ1-5; TRBD1 matches 7 bases. J was trimmed by 2 bases and V by 1 base; bases with no gene match: 14. This CDR3 is built from 19 residues. Germline CDR1 LNHNV, CDR2 YYDKDF (reference sequence). The CDR3 bases are TGTGCCACCAGCAGAGGCTCTGGACAGGTGGGCCTTGGCAATCAGCCCCAGCATTTT. It codes for CATSRGSGQVGLGNQPQHF.

The gene calls are TRBV19 and TRBJ2-3; 12 positions match TRBD2. Germline CDR1 reads LNHDA; CDR2 reads SQIVND (reference sequence). J gave up 5 bases and V 9 bases, and 9 bases lay outside the gene matches. The CDR3 runs to 15 residues. The CDR3 spells CASRRLAGVEDTQYF. In DNA, the CDR3 is TGTGCCAGCCGTCGACTAGCGGGGGTGGAAGATACGCAGTATTTT. Variable domain in full (rest from reference TRBV19 and TRBJ2-3): DGGITQSPKYLFRKEGQNVTLSCEQNLNHDAMYWYRQDPGQGLRLIYYSQIVNDFQKGDIAEGYSVSREKKESFPLTVTSAQKNPTAFYLCASRRLAGVEDTQYFGPGTRLTVL.

The chain combines TRBV7-2 with TRBJ2-2; D gene uncertain. The V end was cut by 5 bases, the J end by 9 bases, with 10 bases between. The CDR3 covers 12 residues. Germline values: CDR1 SGHTA, CDR2 FQGNSA. DNA for the CDR3: TGTGCCAGCAGCCTATCGTTTAGGGAGCTGTTTTTT. This codes for CASSLSFRELFF.

The rearrangement joins TRBV19 to TRBJ2-5, with 7 bases lining up with TRBD1. The CDR3 sequence is 14 residues long. Germline V gene sequence: CDR1 LNHDA, CDR2 SQIVND (reference sequence). Germline trimming cut 4 bases from V and 5 bases from J; bases unmatched to any gene: 7. The CDR3 spells CASSSTGVGETQYF. The CDR3 coding sequence is TGTGCCAGTAGTAGCACAGGGGTCGGGGAGACCCAGTACTTC. The full variable domain, completed using reference TRBV19 and TRBJ2-5, is DGGITQSPKYLFRKEGQNVTLSCEQNLNHDAMYWYRQDPGQGLRLIYYSQIVNDFQKGDIAEGYSVSREKKESFPLTVTSAQKNPTAFYLCASSSTGVGETQYFGPGTRLLVL.

The chain is built from TRBV11-3 and TRBJ1-1; 11 bases are shared with TRBD1. The CDR3 length is 17 residues. Germline V gene data show CDR1 as SGHNT and CDR2 as YENEEA. V lost 4 bases to trimming and J lost 1 base; unmatched junction nucleotides: 8. CDR3 residues: CASSSPPGTGGNTEAFF. CDR3 coding DNA: TGTGCCAGCAGCTCTCCACCCGGGACAGGGGGGAACACTGAAGCTTTCTTT. Full variable domain (rest looked up from reference TRBV11-3 and TRBJ1-1): EAGVVQSPRYKIIEKKQPVAFWCNPISGHNTLYWYLQNLGQGPELLIRYENEEAVDDSQLPKDRFSAERLKGVDSTLKIQPAELGDSAVYLCASSSPPGTGGNTEAFFGQGTRLTVV.

V is TRBV5-4 and J is TRBJ1-1; possible D gene TRBD1, 5 bases. The germline V gene encodes CDR1 SGHNT and CDR2 YYREEE (reference sequence). The CDR3 is 13 amino acids. Trimming removed 1 base from V and 3 bases from J, with 7 bases in between. CDR3 sequence reads: CASSLPGYTEAFF. Here the CDR3 DNA reads TGTGCCAGCAGCTTGCCAGGGTACACTGAAGCTTTCTTT.

The V call is TRBV4-2, the J call TRBJ1-1; TRBD1 is a possible D gene (6 bases). CDR1 LGHNA and CDR2 YNFKEQ come from the germline V gene. Trimming took 0 bases from V and 0 from J, leaving 14 bases between them. CDR3 length equals 17 residues. This CDR3 is CASSQEGRGQLNTEAFF. CDR3 nucleotide sequence: TGTGCCAGCAGCCAAGAGGGGCGGGGGCAGTTGAACACTGAAGCTTTCTTT.

V usage is TRBV27 and J usage is TRBJ1-1; TRBD1 matches 8 bases. The germline gives CDR1 MNHEY, CDR2 SMNVEV (reference sequence). This CDR3 contains 15 residues. Unmatched junction bases numbered 8, after V lost 7 bases and J lost 1 base. The CDR3 protein is CASKARDRKNTEAFF. The CDR3 region has the DNA TGTGCCAGCAAAGCCCGGGACAGGAAGAACACTGAAGCTTTCTTT.

V gene TRBV7-3 combines with J gene TRBJ1-2; TRBD1 matches 9 bases. V was clipped by 5 bases and J by 5 bases; unmatched bases: 9. The germline V gene encodes CDR1 SGHTA and CDR2 FQGTGA. The CDR3 contains 15 residues. The CDR3 sequence is CASSPQGASTYGYTF. In DNA form, the CDR3 reads TGTGCCAGCAGCCCACAGGGGGCGTCGACTTATGGCTACACCTTC.

This clone was observed a single time. The gene calls are TRBV9 and TRBJ2-5; perhaps TRBD1 as D (6 bases). Germline loops: CDR1 SGDLS, CDR2 YYNGEE. V lost 2 bases to trimming and J lost 4 bases, with 12 bases between them. This CDR3 contains 14 residues. DNA of the CDR3: TGTGCCAGCAGCGTTACAGGGCGAACAGAGACCCAGTACTTC. It yields the protein CASSVTGRTETQYF. The full variable domain, completed using reference TRBV9 and TRBJ2-5, is DSGVTQTPKHLITATGQRVTLRCSPRSGDLSVYWYQQSLDQGLQFLIQYYNGEERAKGNILERFSAQQFPDLHSELNLSSLELGDSALYFCASSVTGRTETQYFGPGTRLLVL.

Points on this clone: Germline is not matched at one junction end, which may reflect a read error. This chain uses TRBV29-1 with TRBJ2-7; weak D call: TRBD1 (5 bases). The CDR3 is 11 amino acids. Germline V gene data show CDR1 as SQVTM and CDR2 as ANQGSEA. CDR3 region: CSVEAGYEQYF. Written as DNA, the CDR3 is TGCAGCGTAGAAGCAGGGTACGAGCAGTACTTC.

This clone was recorded many times. This chain links TRBV10-3 with TRBJ1-4; D is possibly TRBD1 (5 bases). The CDR3 loop spans 15 amino acids. V shed 5 bases and J shed 0 bases, with 10 bases lying between them. Germline loops: CDR1 ENHRY, CDR2 SYGVKD. CDR3 amino acids: CAISRQSATNEKLFF. The CDR3 region has the DNA TGTGCCATCAGTCGACAGTCTGCAACTAATGAAAAACTGTTTTTT.

This chain links TRBV7-6 with TRBJ2-1; 12 bases agree with TRBD2. The CDR3 consists of 15 residues. The trim removed 5 bases at V and 6 bases at J, leaving 5 bases unmatched. CDR1 is SGHVS, CDR2 FNYEAQ, per germline. The CDR3 DNA follows: TGTGCCAGCAGCAGGACTAGCGGGGCCCTCAATGAGCAGTTCTTC. Translating gives CASSRTSGALNEQFF.